One and the same sample provided the 8 T cell receptor beta chains below, sequenced in a study of neoadjuvant nivolumab and ipilimumab in lung cancer. Using immunoSEQ multiplex PCR, the repertoire was profiled, and TCRdb retains in-frame clones only, with some absent. The repertoire holds 15,000 to 20,000 clones, with roughly three quarters as singletons. The sample consisted of tumor tissue, taken after neoadjuvant nivolumab, alone or with ipilimumab, at or shortly before surgery. These receptors were collected from an adult with non-small cell lung cancer.

V is TRBV18 and J is TRBJ2-5; D remains unclear. Per the germline V gene, CDR1 is KGHSH and CDR2 is LQKENI. The V end was cut by 3 bases, the J end by 5 bases, with 16 bases between. This CDR3 comprises 15 residues. The CDR3, as DNA: TGTGCCAGCTCACCGGCGGACCTGGGGTGGGAGACCCAGTACTTC. It specifies CASSPADLGWETQYF.

The chain employs TRBV7-9 and TRBJ2-2; D unresolved. The germline gives CDR1 SEHNR, CDR2 FQNEAQ (reference sequence). V shed 1 base and J shed 2 bases, with 5 bases lying between them. The CDR3 is made up of 14 amino acids. CDR3 nucleotide sequence: TGTGCCAGCAGCTTAGACCTAAACACCGGGGAGCTGTTTTTT. As protein: CASSLDLNTGELFF.

This clone was picked up one time. The chain couples TRBV4-2 to TRBJ2-1, with D possibly TRBD2 on 5 matching bases. The CDR3 sequence is 15 residues long. Germline V gives CDR1 LGHNA, CDR2 YNFKEQ. V was shortened by 1 base and J by 7 bases, with 14 bases between the two germline ends. CDR3 sequence: CASSQGLLVENEQFF. In DNA, the CDR3 is TGTGCCAGCAGCCAAGGGTTACTAGTTGAGAATGAGCAGTTCTTC.

The chain combines TRBV28 with TRBJ1-5; maybe TRBD1 (5 bases). The CDR3 has 14 residues. CDR1 and CDR2 (germline): MDHEN, SYDVKM. V gave up 1 base and J gave up 7 bases, with 11 bases separating them. The CDR3 sequence: CASSLSQGGQPQHF. The CDR3 DNA reads TGTGCCAGCAGTTTATCCCAGGGTGGGCAGCCCCAGCATTTT.

This rearrangement joins TRBV18 to TRBJ1-1, with D unclear. Trimming pared 4 bases from V and 3 bases from J, leaving 6 bases between. Looked up from germline, CDR1 is KGHSH and CDR2 is LQKENI. CDR3 length: 12 residues. The CDR3 bases are TGTGCCAGCTCACTGGAGGACACTGAAGCTTTCTTT. Translating it yields CASSLEDTEAFF.

The chain employs TRBV5-6 and TRBJ2-2; the match to TRBD2 covers 7 bases. Germline V CDR1 and CDR2: SGHDT, YYEEEE. The CDR3 loop spans 15 amino acids. The junction had 7 bases not matched to a gene; V was cut back by 4 bases and J by 4 bases. CDR3 sequence (DNA): TGTGCCAGCAGCCCGACTAGCCTGGGCACCGGGGAGCTGTTTTTT. It is translated as CASSPTSLGTGELFF.

This rearrangement joins TRBV14 to TRBJ1-2; D uncertain. Trimming cost V 4 bases and J 4 bases, with 10 bases left between them. The CDR3 is 13 amino acids. CDR1 SGHDN and CDR2 FVKESK come from the germline V gene. The CDR3 region has the DNA TGTGCCAGCAGCCGAATGGACGGCTATGGCTACACCTTC. This gives the protein CASSRMDGYGYTF.

This chain uses TRBV9 with TRBJ2-2, with TRBD2 matching over 9 bases. V was pared by 6 bases and J by 9 bases, with 9 bases of the junction left unmatched. Germline V lookup: CDR1 SGDLS, CDR2 YYNGEE. The CDR3 length is 14 residues. DNA of the CDR3: TGTGCCAGCACAACGGCGGGGGGGCCGAGGGAGCTGTTTTTT. Encoded protein: CASTTAGGPRELFF. Full variable domain (rest looked up from reference TRBV9 and TRBJ2-2): DSGVTQTPKHLITATGQRVTLRCSPRSGDLSVYWYQQSLDQGLQFLIQYYNGEERAKGNILERFSAQQFPDLHSELNLSSLELGDSALYFCASTTAGGPRELFFGEGSRLTVL.